The subject of this entry is one T cell receptor (beta chain). Libraries were prepared by immunoSEQ multiplex PCR; TCRdb keeps only in-frame clonotypes and omits some of them. The table lists around 170,000 clones, 75% to 90% of them singletons. The data originate from a study of blood T cell repertoires in COVID-19. About the research overall: Sites across the United States, Italy and Spain contributed samples from acute and convalescent COVID-19.

The source of this sequence is a woman between 70 and 85 years old with COVID-19, enrolled during active disease. The sample consisted of peripheral blood.

The DNA for the CDR3 is TGTGCCAGCAGCTTAGGAGCAGACAGGGACGGTGGGCAGTTCTTC. Translated: CASSLGADRDGGQFF. The chain links TRBV11-3 to TRBJ2-1; 7 nucleotides match TRBD1. The V gene end was trimmed by 1 base and the J gene end by 12 bases; junction bases not matched to a gene: 12. From germline, CDR1 is SGHNT and CDR2 YENEEA. The CDR3 is made up of 15 amino acids.